These 14 T cell receptor beta chains were sequenced from one sample in a study of T cells in Graves' hyperthyroidism and ophthalmopathy. RNA transcripts served as the template for amplifying TCR beta CDR3 regions. HTBI primers drove first-round RT-PCR of the TCR CDR3. TCRdb independently ran MiXCR on the multiplex PCR reads; one entry per CDR3 protein. This sample has roughly 580,000 distinct CDR3 sequences; 14% occur once, and the top ten carry less than 6%. The specimen sequenced was blood. These TCRs come from a woman younger than 45 with Graves' hyperthyroidism that later progressed to Graves' ophthalmopathy.

This clonotype was observed many times. J is TRBJ1-5 and V is TRBV2; unclear D gene. Germline assignment: CDR1 SNHLY and CDR2 FYNNEI. CDR3 size: 15 residues. Trimming took off 6 bases at V and 4 bases at J, with 16 bases between the two ends. The CDR3 spells CASRGPGVLNQPQHF. CDR3 nucleotide sequence: TGTGCCAGCAGGGGCCCCGGGGTGTTGAATCAGCCCCAGCATTTT.

This clonotype was seen repeatedly, ten times or more. The J gene is TRBJ2-7, the V gene TRBV11-2, with D perhaps matching TRBD1 (5 bases). The CDR3 has 13 amino acids. Trimming took off 5 bases at V and 7 bases at J, with 15 bases between the two ends. Germline lookup yields CDR1 SGHAT and CDR2 FQNNGV. CDR3 in DNA: TGTGCCAGCAGCCCGGACACCGGGCGGGAGCAGTACTTC. It translates to CASSPDTGREQYF.

This clonotype was seen a few times. This chain links TRBV7-2 with TRBJ2-7; no clear D gene. The germline V and J ends were trimmed by 5 bases and 4 bases, with 15 bases remaining between them. Per the germline V gene, CDR1 is SGHTA and CDR2 is FQGNSA. The CDR3 is 14 amino acids. The DNA for the CDR3 is TGTGCCAGCAGCCCCACGTGGGTAACTTACGAGCAGTACTTC. It is translated as CASSPTWVTYEQYF.

J is TRBJ1-1 and V is TRBV13, with unresolved D. The germline V and J ends were trimmed by 3 bases and 4 bases, with 9 bases remaining between them. Germline V CDR1 and CDR2: PRHDT, FYEKMQ (reference sequence). The CDR3 length is 13 residues. CDR3 DNA: TGTGCCAGCAGCTTGCGGAGGAGCACTGAAGCTTTCTTT. Its protein product is CASSLRRSTEAFF.

This clonotype was detected many times. The chain is built from TRBV7-8 and TRBJ2-3; possible D gene TRBD2, 6 bases. The CDR3 extends over 15 amino acids. V was cut by 0 bases and J by 3 bases, with 10 bases left in between. CDR1 is SGHVS, CDR2 FQNEAQ, per germline. The CDR3 sequence: CASSLAGGETDTQYF. CDR3 sequence (DNA): TGTGCCAGCAGCTTAGCGGGAGGTGAAACAGATACGCAGTATTTT.

This chain uses TRBV20-1 with TRBJ1-2; the match to TRBD1 covers 7 bases. The CDR3 runs to 14 residues. Germline V gives CDR1 DFQATT, CDR2 SNEGSKA (reference sequence). The V segment lost 0 bases and the J segment 8 bases; nucleotides outside the gene matches: 9. CDR3 sequence (DNA): TGCAGTGCTAGAGATCCTGAGGGGGCTAGAGGCTACACCTTC. Translating it yields CSARDPEGARGYTF.

This clonotype has at least ten counts. The chain recombines TRBV27 with TRBJ1-1; D unresolved. This CDR3 has 12 residues. CDR1 MNHEY and CDR2 SMNVEV come from the germline V gene (reference sequence). Trimming pared 4 bases from V and 6 bases from J, leaving 9 bases between. The CDR3 sequence: CASSSAGAEAFF. The CDR3 coding sequence is TGTGCCAGCAGTTCGGCCGGGGCTGAAGCTTTCTTT.

This clonotype appeared a few times. The chain carries TRBV5-4 and TRBJ2-5; D might be TRBD2 (5 bases). Germline assignment: CDR1 SGHNT and CDR2 YYREEE (reference sequence). Deletions cut 4 bases from V and 4 bases from J, with 20 bases between. The CDR3 length is 16 residues. The CDR3 DNA reads TGTGCCAGCAGCCACCGTCGGCTGAGAGGGTTAGAGACCCAGTACTTC. It specifies CASSHRRLRGLETQYF.

This clonotype showed up just a few times. This sequence joins TRBV5-1 and TRBJ1-1; D might be TRBD1 (5 bases). V lost 5 bases to trimming and J lost 3 bases, with 17 bases between them. Germline lookup yields CDR1 SGHRS and CDR2 YFSETQ. The CDR3 has 15 amino acids. CDR3: CASRRGGGSYTEAFF. The CDR3 DNA reads TGCGCCAGCAGACGGGGTGGGGGTTCGTACACTGAAGCTTTCTTT.

The rearrangement links TRBV7-6 to TRBJ1-5; D is ambiguous. V shed 6 bases and J shed 4 bases, with 10 bases lying between them. Germline V gene sequence: CDR1 SGHVS, CDR2 FNYEAQ. This CDR3 is 13 amino acids long. Here the CDR3 reads CASSSAPNQPQHF. CDR3 nucleotides: TGTGCCAGCAGTTCCGCTCCAAATCAGCCCCAGCATTTT.

This clonotype was found many times. The CDR3 loop is CASSQDKGLAGLSEQFF. The DNA of the CDR3 is TGTGCCAGCAGCCAAGATAAAGGACTAGCGGGATTAAGTGAGCAGTTCTTC. The chain carries TRBV3-1 and TRBJ2-1; 12 positions match TRBD2. Unmatched junction bases numbered 9, after V lost 0 bases and J lost 9 bases. The CDR3 is made up of 17 amino acids. Germline V lookup: CDR1 LGHDT, CDR2 YNNKEL (reference sequence).

Regarding this clonotype: This may be a read error: a much more frequent sequence differs by one nucleotide. V is TRBV29-1 and J is TRBJ2-1, with D possibly being TRBD2 (6 bases). In germline, CDR1 is SQVTM, CDR2 ANQGSEA. CDR3 length equals 13 residues. The CDR3 sequence: CSEWGGRANEKFF. As DNA, the CDR3 is TGCAGCGAGTGGGGAGGACGAGCAAATGAGAAGTTCTTC.

The chain uses TRBV2 and TRBJ1-2; 12 nucleotides agree with TRBD1. This CDR3 contains 15 residues. Unmatched junction bases numbered 9, after V lost 7 bases and J lost 6 bases. Germline lookup yields CDR1 SNHLY and CDR2 FYNNEI. The CDR3 nucleotides read TGTGCCAGCACGGGACAGGGGGCGACCAACGATGGCTACACCTTC. Its protein product is CASTGQGATNDGYTF.

This clonotype has at least ten counts. The genes are TRBV7-2 and TRBJ2-7, with 8 bases identical to TRBD1. The trim removed 5 bases at V and 0 bases at J, leaving 6 bases unmatched. Germline lookup yields CDR1 SGHTA and CDR2 FQGNSA. The CDR3 loop spans 15 amino acids. CDR3: CASSAQGALSYEQYF. Here the CDR3 DNA reads TGTGCCAGCAGCGCCCAGGGGGCACTCTCCTACGAGCAGTACTTC.